The 9 T cell receptor beta chains given below trace back to one sample, sequenced in a study of CD8+ T cells in alopecia areata. Following RNA extraction, reverse transcription yielded cDNA that acted as the sequencing template. Clones were read by immunoSEQ multiplex PCR, and TCRdb kept only the in-frame ones, dropping some. Altogether 250,000 or so clones were found in the sample, and no singletons occur. Cutaneous lymph node cells were pooled, and they were sorted using CD4, CD8alpha, NKG2D, NKG2ACE and other markers. The specimen was CD4+ T cells sorted from a lymph node. These receptors originate from a C3H/HeJ mouse with alopecia areata. The MHC haplotype recorded for the strain is H2-k.

Turning to this clone: These gene names are mouse names. The sequence runs out 4 residues before the end of the CDR3; the remainder is reconstructed from the germline J gene. The sample carries other DNA sequences with the same CDR3. The chain carries TRBV13-2 and TRBJ1-2; the match to TRBD1 covers 8 bases. Germline loops: CDR1 NNHNN, CDR2 SYGAGS (reference sequence). The ends lost 0 bases at V and 2 bases at J; junction bases unmatched: 3. The CDR3 is made up of 15 amino acids. CDR3 DNA (partial): TGTGCCAGCGGTGATGGCCCAGGGGGCAACTCC. The encoded protein is CASGDGPGGNS. The whole CDR3 sequence is CASGDGPGGNSDYTF.

This clone appeared a few times. These gene names are mouse names. The CDR3 end falls 4 residues outside the read, so it is completed with the germline J gene. The V gene is TRBV19, the J gene TRBJ2-1; TRBD1 matches 8 bases. CDR3 size: 15 residues. Unmatched junction bases numbered 8, after V lost 4 bases and J lost 5 bases. CDR1 and CDR2 from the germline V gene are FNHDT and SITEND (reference sequence). The CDR3 loop is CASSPQGARNAEQFF. Partial CDR3 DNA: TGTGCCAGCAGTCCCCAGGGGGCTAGGAATGCT.

In regard to this clone: Gene names are mouse gene names. Coverage ceases 4 residues before the CDR3 finishes, and the germline J gene fills in the end. J is TRBJ1-2 and V is TRBV13-2; 10 nucleotides line up with TRBD1. Germline V gene data show CDR1 as NNHNN and CDR2 as SYGAGS (reference sequence). After removal of 2 bases from V and 1 base from J, the junction contained 2 bases not matched to a gene. The CDR3 totals 15 residues. The part of the CDR3 DNA that was read is TGTGCCAGCGGTGAAGGACAGGGGGAAAACTCC. Translating gives CASGEGQGENS. The CDR3 as a whole reads CASGEGQGENSDYTF.

This clone occurred a few times. The genes and germline here are from mouse. The read is 4 residues too short to cover the CDR3 end, so that end is filled in from the germline J gene. V gene TRBV1 combines with J gene TRBJ2-1; 7 bases agree with TRBD2. The V gene end was trimmed by 0 bases and the J gene end by 2 bases; junction bases not matched to a gene: 1. Germline CDR1 NSQYPW, CDR2 LRSPGD (reference sequence). The CDR3 covers 15 residues. The covered CDR3 bases are TGCACCTGCAGTGCAGATGGGGGGTACTATGCT. It translates to CTCSADGGYYA. Given in full, the CDR3 is CTCSADGGYYAEQFF.

Turning to this clone: Genes here carry mouse names. The read gets to within 4 residues of the CDR3 end, and the germline J gene fills in the rest. The same CDR3 can be traced to other DNA sequences in this sample. The J gene is TRBJ2-5, the V gene TRBV31, with 9 bases lining up with TRBD1. The CDR3 extends over 14 amino acids. Germline V gives CDR1 GKSSPN, CDR2 SITVG. The sequenced CDR3 bases are TGTGCCTGGAGTCCCGGGACAGGGCGGGAC. Translation: CAWSPGTGRD. The CDR3 in its entirety is CAWSPGTGRDTQYF. The full variable domain, its missing parts supplied by reference TRBV31 and TRBJ2-5, is AQTIHQWPVAEIKAVGSPLSLGCTIKGKSSPNLYWYWQATGGTLQQLFYSITVGQVESVVQLNLSASRPKDDQFILSTEKLLLSHSGFYLCAWSPGTGRDTQYFGPGTRLLVL.

Regarding this clone: Mouse gene names and germline throughout. This sample includes further DNA sequences coding for the same CDR3. The CDR3: CASSFGSQNTLYF. The part of the CDR3 DNA that was read is TGTGCCAGCAGTTTTGGTAGTCAAAAC. This chain joins TRBV14 and TRBJ2-4; D not certain. The read falls 4 residues short of the CDR3 end, and the missing part is taken from the germline J gene. This CDR3 has 13 residues. Germline V gene data show CDR1 as SGHDT and CDR2 as FRDEAV. Trimming shortened V by 2 bases and J by 0 bases, and 4 bases separated the two germline ends.

This clone was detected only a few times. Germline and genes here are mouse. The read ends 4 residues before the CDR3 terminus; that terminus is restored from the germline J gene. The chain couples TRBV31 to TRBJ2-5, with TRBD1 matching over 10 bases. The CDR3 consists of 13 residues. The germline V gene encodes CDR1 GKSSPN and CDR2 SITVG. The sequenced part of the CDR3 DNA is TGTGCCTGGAGAGGGACAGGGGAAGAC. It specifies CAWRGTGED. The full CDR3 protein reads CAWRGTGEDTQYF.

As regards this clone: A read error may produce the germline difference seen at one junction end. Mouse germline and gene names are used. With the read ending 4 residues before the CDR3 end, the germline J gene is used to fill in that end. The chain recombines TRBV1 with TRBJ2-5; weak D call: TRBD1 (5 bases). Germline-derived CDR1 and CDR2 are NSQYPW and LRSPGD (reference sequence). CDR3 length: 14 residues. The sequenced CDR3 bases are TGCACCTGCAGGGCAGGGCGGGGCCAAGAC. This translates into CTCRAGRGQD. The whole CDR3 sequence reads CTCRAGRGQDTQYF.

Notes on this clone: Here the gene names and germline are mouse. From the germline J gene comes the end of the CDR3, since the read stops 4 residues before it. This same CDR3 is encoded by further DNA sequences in the sample. The rearrangement joins TRBV1 to TRBJ2-1, with 10 bases aligning to TRBD2. CDR3 size: 15 residues. In germline, CDR1 is NSQYPW, CDR2 LRSPGD (reference sequence). The CDR3 reads CTCSADLGGLAEQFF. Incomplete CDR3 DNA: TGCACCTGCAGTGCAGATCTGGGGGGGCTGGCT. The full variable domain, rest sourced from reference TRBV1 and TRBJ2-1, is VTLLEQNPRWRLVPRGQAVNLRCILKNSQYPWMSWYQQDLQKQLQWLFTLRSPGDKEVKSLPGADYLATRVTDTELRLQVANMSQGRTLYCTCSADLGGLAEQFFGPGTRLTVL.